These 27 T cell receptor beta chains came from one sample sequenced in a study of CD8+ T cells in alopecia areata. RNA was isolated and reverse transcribed to cDNA, the sequencing template. The data were produced by immunoSEQ multiplex PCR, yet TCRdb's version contains in-frame clones alone and is incomplete. The data contain around 190,000 clones, roughly 70% of them singletons. Treatment noted: oral pan-JAK inhibitor, 5-10 mg twice daily. The starting material was CD4+ T cells sorted from blood, obtained at week 49, from a patient treated with tofacitinib. These receptors came from a human donor with alopecia areata.

V and J are TRBV5-6 and TRBJ2-5; 7 bases map to TRBD1. From germline, CDR1 is SGHDT and CDR2 YYEEEE. V lost 1 base and J lost 10; bases outside the gene matches: 4. The CDR3 is 12 residues long. The CDR3 bases are TGTGCCAGCAGCTTGCCCCAGGGGGACCAGTACTTC. The encoded protein is CASSLPQGDQYF.

V usage is TRBV29-1 and J usage is TRBJ2-3; TRBD1 is a possible D gene (5 bases). Germline CDR1 is SQVTM and CDR2 is ANQGSEA. The length of the CDR3 is 13 residues. V was clipped by 6 bases and J by 2 bases, with 12 bases between them. The CDR3 protein is CSVKGQFTDTQYF. The DNA for the CDR3 is TGCAGCGTCAAGGGGCAGTTCACAGATACGCAGTATTTT.

This clone qualifies as medium-sized. The chain joins TRBV6-4 to TRBJ2-3, with 11 bases aligning to TRBD2. This CDR3 contains 15 residues. The trim removed 0 bases at V and 4 bases at J, leaving 0 bases unmatched. CDR1 and CDR2 (germline): MRHNA, SNTAGT. The CDR3 DNA reads TGTGCCAGCAGTGACTCTAGCGGGGGGGCAGATACGCAGTATTTT. It codes for CASSDSSGGADTQYF.

This clone turned up a few times. The chain couples TRBV11-2 to TRBJ2-3; 8 bases align to TRBD2. Germline values: CDR1 SGHAT, CDR2 FQNNGV. The CDR3 is made up of 15 amino acids. V was clipped by 2 bases and J by 6 bases; unmatched bases: 7. CDR3 residues: CASSLRGLAGDTQYF. CDR3 DNA sequence: TGTGCCAGCAGCTTAAGAGGACTAGCAGGGGATACGCAGTATTTT. The full variable domain, rest sourced from reference TRBV11-2 and TRBJ2-3, is EAGVAQSPRYKIIEKRQSVAFWCNPISGHATLYWYQQILGQGPKLLIQFQNNGVVDDSQLPKDRFSAERLKGVDSTLKIQPAKLEDSAVYLCASSLRGLAGDTQYFGPGTRLTVL.

The chain carries TRBV6-1 and TRBJ1-2, with D possibly matching TRBD1 (6 bases). Per the germline V gene, CDR1 is MNHNS and CDR2 is SASEGT. The CDR3 is 14 amino acids. With 7 bases removed from V and 8 bases from J, the gap between germline ends came to 20 bases. The CDR3 loop is CASNARGHRDGYTF. The CDR3 DNA sequence: TGTGCCAGCAACGCAAGGGGACACAGGGACGGCTACACCTTC.

J is TRBJ2-3 and V is TRBV10-3, with D uncertain. The germline CDR1 and CDR2 sequences are ENHRY and SYGVKD. The CDR3 totals 13 residues. Trimming pared 7 bases from V and 0 bases from J, leaving 8 bases between. The CDR3 spells CAIKDDSTDTQYF. DNA for the CDR3: TGTGCCATCAAGGACGACAGCACAGATACGCAGTATTTT.

The chain has TRBV25-1 and TRBJ2-2, with D unclear. Looked up from germline, CDR1 is MGHDK and CDR2 is SYGVNS. CDR3 size: 15 residues. The V end lost 2 bases, the J end lost 7 bases, and 14 bases lay between the germline ends. This chain's CDR3 is CASSEESPSIGELFF. The CDR3 nucleotides are TGTGCCAGCAGTGAAGAATCCCCGAGTATCGGGGAGCTGTTTTTT.

This clone was detected only a few times. V usage is TRBV2 and J usage is TRBJ2-3; 7 nucleotides line up with TRBD1. The CDR3 spans 12 residues. Germline values: CDR1 SNHLY, CDR2 FYNNEI. V was pared by 6 bases and J by 10 bases, with 7 bases of the junction left unmatched. CDR3 DNA sequence: TGTGCCAGCAGGGCTGACAGGGTCGCGCAGTATTTT. Protein: CASRADRVAQYF.

The chain carries TRBV7-3 and TRBJ2-1; D could derive from TRBD1 or TRBD2 (5 bases each). V was cut by 1 base and J by 8 bases, with 15 bases left in between. This CDR3 is 15 amino acids long. Germline assignment: CDR1 SGHTA and CDR2 FQGTGA. The CDR3 loop reads CASSLSRGPTDEQFF. CDR3 bases: TGTGCCAGCAGCTTAAGTAGGGGACCAACCGATGAGCAGTTCTTC.

This clone was picked up a small number of times. The chain recombines TRBV5-1 with TRBJ1-6; 7 bases fit TRBD1. The CDR3 contains 15 residues. V lost 0 bases, J lost 5 bases, and 2 bases stayed unmatched. The germline CDR1 and CDR2 sequences are SGHRS and YFSETQ. CDR3 nucleotide sequence: TGCGCCAGCAGCTTGGGGGACAGAAATAATTCACCCCTCCACTTT. Translated: CASSLGDRNNSPLHF.

This chain links TRBV5-6 with TRBJ2-2, with D unresolved. CDR1 and CDR2 from the germline V gene are SGHDT and YYEEEE. The CDR3 sequence is 13 residues long. The ends were cut back, 0 bases at V and 6 bases at J, with 6 bases in the middle. The CDR3 sequence is CASSLVGPGELFF. DNA for the CDR3: TGTGCCAGCAGCTTGGTAGGCCCCGGGGAGCTGTTTTTT. The complete variable domain, with remaining parts taken from reference TRBV5-6 and TRBJ2-2, reads DAGVTQSPTHLIKTRGQQVTLRCSPKSGHDTVSWYQQALGQGPQFIFQYYEEEERQRGNFPDRFSGHQFPNYSSELNVNALLLGDSALYLCASSLVGPGELFFGEGSRLTVL.

This clone was counted a few times. The genes are TRBV29-1 and TRBJ2-2; D might be TRBD1 (5 bases). In germline, CDR1 is SQVTM, CDR2 ANQGSEA. CDR3 length: 13 residues. Trimming stripped 3 bases from V and 0 bases from J, with 5 bases between. The CDR3: CSVDRANTGELFF. For the CDR3, the DNA is TGCAGCGTTGACAGGGCGAACACCGGGGAGCTGTTTTTT.

As concerns this clone: A read error may account for a junction end that differs from germline. The sample holds other DNA sequences that translate to the same CDR3. V is TRBV30 and J is TRBJ2-3, with 8 bases lining up with TRBD2. Per germline, CDR1 GTSNPN and CDR2 SVGIG (reference sequence). This CDR3 spans 11 amino acids. CDR3 loop: CAWTSRDTQYF. The CDR3 nucleotides are TGCGCCTGGACTAGCAGAGATACGCAGTATTTT.

This chain connects TRBV7-2 to TRBJ1-2, with 7 bases matching TRBD1. In germline, CDR1 is SGHTA, CDR2 FQGNSA. The CDR3 is 13 residues long. The V segment lost 1 base and the J segment 7 bases; nucleotides outside the gene matches: 3. CDR3 residues: CASSLEQGIGYTF. CDR3 in DNA: TGTGCCAGCAGCTTAGAACAGGGGATTGGCTACACCTTC.

This clone showed up just a few times. The rearrangement joins TRBV11-2 to TRBJ2-1; possibly TRBD2 for D (6 bases). The CDR3 extends over 18 amino acids. V was shortened by 4 bases and J by 7 bases, with 26 bases between the two germline ends. Germline CDR1 and CDR2: SGHAT and FQNNGV. In DNA, the CDR3 is TGTGCCAGCAGCTCCGTCTTGGGGAGGACGGGGGTGGTAAATGAGCAGTTCTTC. Translating it yields CASSSVLGRTGVVNEQFF.

The V call is TRBV4-3, the J call TRBJ2-6; D not resolved. The V gene's germline CDR1 is LGHNA and CDR2 YSLEER. The CDR3 is 16 residues long. Between the trimmed V and J ends, which lost 4 bases and 1 base, there was a span of 11 bases. The CDR3 is CASSPSLGSGANVLTF. The CDR3 DNA sequence: TGCGCCAGCAGCCCGAGCCTCGGTTCTGGGGCCAACGTCCTGACTTTC.

The chain has TRBV10-3 and TRBJ2-2; D might be TRBD1 or TRBD2, each matching 5 bases. CDR1 and CDR2 (germline): ENHRY, SYGVKD. The CDR3 has 14 residues. V gave up 4 bases and J gave up 5 bases, with 11 bases separating them. This CDR3 is CAISAGSVTGELFF. The DNA of the CDR3 is TGTGCCATCAGTGCAGGGAGTGTGACCGGGGAGCTGTTTTTT.

The V and J genes are TRBV29-1 and TRBJ1-2, with D perhaps matching TRBD1 (6 bases). CDR1 is SQVTM, CDR2 ANQGSEA, per germline. CDR3 size: 12 residues. The V end was cut by 4 bases, the J end by 5 bases, with 11 bases between. The CDR3 region has the DNA TGCAGCGTTGCTGGAGGGGGGTATGGCTACACCTTC. This encodes CSVAGGGYGYTF.

The chain links TRBV4-1 to TRBJ2-3; the D gene is possibly TRBD1 (5 bases). V lost 4 bases and J lost 2, with 16 bases in between. Per germline, CDR1 MGHRA and CDR2 YSYEKL. The length of the CDR3 is 16 residues. Here the CDR3 DNA reads TGCGCCAGCAGCCTAAGATGGGGCAGGACCACAGATACGCAGTATTTT. Its protein is CASSLRWGRTTDTQYF.

The chain couples TRBV4-3 to TRBJ1-2; D gene unclear. This CDR3 has 15 amino acids. V was pared by 1 base and J by 0 bases, with 9 bases between. In germline, CDR1 is LGHNA, CDR2 YSLEER. CDR3 DNA: TGCGCCAGCAGCCAAGTTGAGGGTGCTAACTATGGCTACACCTTC. It yields the protein CASSQVEGANYGYTF.

The V call is TRBV7-2, the J call TRBJ1-1, with unresolved D. Trimming cost V 0 bases and J 4 bases, with 9 bases left between them. Germline loops: CDR1 SGHTA, CDR2 FQGNSA. The CDR3 runs 14 residues. The CDR3 DNA sequence: TGTGCCAGCAGCTTAGCGGGGTGGAGCACTGAAGCTTTCTTT. Its protein product is CASSLAGWSTEAFF.

This clone was observed once. The chain is built from TRBV7-9 and TRBJ2-3, with D possibly called TRBD1 or TRBD2 (5 bases each). CDR3 length: 16 residues. Trimming took 2 bases from V and 2 from J, leaving 14 bases between them. CDR1 is SEHNR and CDR2 is FQNEAQ in the germline V gene (reference sequence). CDR3 DNA: TGTGCCAGCAGCTTAATGGGGACGTCCCCCACAGATACGCAGTATTTT. Residues: CASSLMGTSPTDTQYF.

The V and J genes are TRBV7-9 and TRBJ2-5, with 7 positions matching TRBD1. Germline CDR1 and CDR2: SEHNR and FQNEAQ (reference sequence). The V gene end was trimmed by 2 bases and the J gene end by 5 bases; junction bases not matched to a gene: 11. CDR3 length: 16 amino acids. The CDR3: CASSLSSAGTAETQYF. CDR3 bases: TGTGCCAGCAGCTTAAGTTCAGCCGGGACAGCTGAGACCCAGTACTTC.

The chain employs TRBV4-3 and TRBJ2-5; tentative D call: TRBD2 (6 bases). Germline CDR1 is LGHNA and CDR2 is YSLEER. The CDR3 has 14 amino acids. V was trimmed by 0 bases and J by 2 bases, leaving 7 bases between them. The CDR3 sequence is CASSQDAGQETQYF. The CDR3 DNA reads as TGCGCCAGCAGCCAAGACGCGGGGCAAGAGACCCAGTACTTC.

As concerns this clone: The junction shows a germline mismatch at one end, possibly a read error. The J gene is TRBJ2-7, the V gene TRBV5-6; D ambiguous. The V gene's germline CDR1 is SGHDT and CDR2 YYEEEE. The CDR3 contains 12 residues. The CDR3 DNA reads as TGTGCCAGCAGCCAGTCTTTCGGACCGCGTGACTTC. This sequence encodes CASSQSFGPRDF.

This CDR3 is CAFKRGALLNTEAFF. CDR3 DNA: TGTGCCTTTAAACGGGGGGCCTTACTGAACACTGAAGCTTTCTTT. V gene TRBV30 combines with J gene TRBJ1-1; TRBD1 is a possible D gene (6 bases). V was clipped by 7 bases and J by 0 bases, with 18 bases between them. The germline gives CDR1 GTSNPN, CDR2 SVGIG (reference sequence). The CDR3 is 15 amino acids.

The V call is TRBV30, the J call TRBJ1-4; 7 bases align to TRBD1. V lost 2 bases to trimming and J lost 3 bases; unmatched junction nucleotides: 9. From germline, CDR1 is GTSNPN and CDR2 SVGIG (reference sequence). The length of the CDR3 is 16 residues. The CDR3 loop is CAWSLESGTANEKLFF. CDR3 coding DNA: TGTGCCTGGAGTCTCGAGTCCGGGACAGCTAATGAAAAACTGTTTTTT.